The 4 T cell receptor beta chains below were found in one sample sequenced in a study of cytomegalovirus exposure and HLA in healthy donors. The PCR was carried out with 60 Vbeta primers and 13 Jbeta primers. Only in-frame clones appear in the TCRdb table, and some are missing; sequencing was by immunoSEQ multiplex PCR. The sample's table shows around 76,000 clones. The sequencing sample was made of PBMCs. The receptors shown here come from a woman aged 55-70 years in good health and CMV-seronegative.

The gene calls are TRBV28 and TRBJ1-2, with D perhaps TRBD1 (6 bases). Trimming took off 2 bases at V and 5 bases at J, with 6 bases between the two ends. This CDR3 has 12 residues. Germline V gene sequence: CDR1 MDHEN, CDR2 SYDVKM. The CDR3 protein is CASSLTGYGYTF. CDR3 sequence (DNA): TGTGCCAGCAGTTTAACAGGGTATGGCTACACCTTC.

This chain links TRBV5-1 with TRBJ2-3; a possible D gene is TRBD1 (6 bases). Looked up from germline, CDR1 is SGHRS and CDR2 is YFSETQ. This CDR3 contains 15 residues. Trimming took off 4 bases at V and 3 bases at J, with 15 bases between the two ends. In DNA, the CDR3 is TGCGCCAGCAGCCTACAGGGATTTAGTACAGATACGCAGTATTTT. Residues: CASSLQGFSTDTQYF.

The CDR3 DNA reads as TGTGCCAGCAGCTTTAGCGGGAACTACAATGAGCAGTTCTTC. This sequence encodes CASSFSGNYNEQFF. The J gene is TRBJ2-1, the V gene TRBV11-2, with 8 bases that match TRBD2. The junction had 1 base not matched to a gene; V was cut back by 3 bases and J by 3 bases. This CDR3 contains 14 residues. Germline CDR1 reads SGHAT; CDR2 reads FQNNGV. Full variable domain (outside the CDR3, taken from reference TRBV11-2 and TRBJ2-1): EAGVAQSPRYKIIEKRQSVAFWCNPISGHATLYWYQQILGQGPKLLIQFQNNGVVDDSQLPKDRFSAERLKGVDSTLKIQPAKLEDSAVYLCASSFSGNYNEQFFGPGTRLTVL.

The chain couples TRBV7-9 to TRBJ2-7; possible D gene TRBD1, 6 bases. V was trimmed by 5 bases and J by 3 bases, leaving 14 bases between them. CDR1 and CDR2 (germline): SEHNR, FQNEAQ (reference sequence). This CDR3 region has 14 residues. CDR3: CASSPGTLGYEQYF. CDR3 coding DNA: TGTGCCAGCAGCCCCGGGACATTGGGCTACGAGCAGTACTTC.